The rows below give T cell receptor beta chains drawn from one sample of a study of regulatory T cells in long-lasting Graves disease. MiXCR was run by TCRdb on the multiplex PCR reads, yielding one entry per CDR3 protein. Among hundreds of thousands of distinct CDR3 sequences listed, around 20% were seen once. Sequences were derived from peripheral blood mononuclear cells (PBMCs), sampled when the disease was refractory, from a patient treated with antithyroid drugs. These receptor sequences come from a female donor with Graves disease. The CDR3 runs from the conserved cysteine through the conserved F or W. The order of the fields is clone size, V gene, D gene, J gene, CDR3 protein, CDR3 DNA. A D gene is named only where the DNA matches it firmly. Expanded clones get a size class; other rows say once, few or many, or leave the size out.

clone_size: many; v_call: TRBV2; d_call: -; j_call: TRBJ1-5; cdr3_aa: CASSEVLDNQPQHF; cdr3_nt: TGTGCCAGCAGTGAAGTCCTGGACAATCAGCCCCAGCATTTT
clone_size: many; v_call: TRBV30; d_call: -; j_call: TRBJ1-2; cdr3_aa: CASTGRKLVYGYTF; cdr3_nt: TGTGCCTCCACAGGCAGGAAGTTAGTATATGGCTACACCTTC
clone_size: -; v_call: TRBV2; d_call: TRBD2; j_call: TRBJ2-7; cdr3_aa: CASSVLAGVEQYF; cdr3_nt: TGTGCCAGCAGTGTGCTAGCGGGAGTCGAGCAGTACTTC
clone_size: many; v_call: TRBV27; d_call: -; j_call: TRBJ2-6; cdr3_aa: CASSSWGAGANVLTF; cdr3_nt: TGTGCCAGCAGTTCGTGGGGTGCTGGGGCCAACGTCCTGACTTTC
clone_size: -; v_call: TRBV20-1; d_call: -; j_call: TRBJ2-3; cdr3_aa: CSASRLDDTQYF; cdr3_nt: TGCAGTGCTTCCCGACTAGACGATACGCAGTATTTT
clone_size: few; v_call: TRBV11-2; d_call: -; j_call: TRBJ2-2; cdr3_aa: CASSQGFSGELFF; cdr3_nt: TGTGCCAGCAGCCAAGGGTTCTCCGGGGAGCTGTTTTTT
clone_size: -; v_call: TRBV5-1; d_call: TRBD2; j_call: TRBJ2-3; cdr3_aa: CASSLSGDLTGTQYF; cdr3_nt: TGCGCCAGCAGCTTGAGCGGGGACCTCACGGGTACGCAGTATTTT
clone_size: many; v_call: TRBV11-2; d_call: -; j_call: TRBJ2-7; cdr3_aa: CASSLVVQLPGEQYF; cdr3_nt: TGTGCCAGCAGCTTAGTCGTCCAGCTACCTGGGGAGCAGTACTTC
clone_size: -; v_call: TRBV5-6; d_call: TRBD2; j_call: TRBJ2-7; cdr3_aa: CASSLESGATYEQYF; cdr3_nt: TGTGCCAGCAGCTTGGAAAGCGGGGCAACCTACGAGCAGTACTTC
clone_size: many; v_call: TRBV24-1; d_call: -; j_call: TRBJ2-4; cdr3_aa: CATSDHGFVGSTKNIQYF; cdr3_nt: TGTGCCACCAGTGATCACGGCTTTGTCGGGAGCACCAAAAACATTCAGTACTTC
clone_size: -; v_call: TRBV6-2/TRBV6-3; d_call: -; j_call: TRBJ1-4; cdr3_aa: CASSYEGPNEKLFF; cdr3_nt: TGTGCCAGCAGTTACGAGGGACCTAATGAAAAACTGTTTTTT
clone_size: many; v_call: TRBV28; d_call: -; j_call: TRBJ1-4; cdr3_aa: CASSQDRRRNEKLFF; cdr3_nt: TGTGCCAGCAGTCAAGACAGGCGAAGAAATGAAAAACTGTTTTTT
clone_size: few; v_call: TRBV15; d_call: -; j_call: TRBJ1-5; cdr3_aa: CATQTLGGGQPQHF; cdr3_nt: TGTGCCACCCAGACCTTGGGGGGCGGTCAGCCCCAGCATTTT
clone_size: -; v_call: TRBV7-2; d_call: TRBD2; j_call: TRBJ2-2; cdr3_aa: CASTAGVSTGELFF; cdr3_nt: TGTGCCAGCACGGCGGGAGTTAGCACCGGGGAGCTGTTTTTT
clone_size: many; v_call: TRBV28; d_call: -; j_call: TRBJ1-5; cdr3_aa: CASSLNGPQPQHF; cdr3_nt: TGTGCCAGCAGTTTAAACGGTCCACAGCCCCAGCATTTT
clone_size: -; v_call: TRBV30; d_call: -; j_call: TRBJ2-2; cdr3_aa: CASDRTSGTGELFF; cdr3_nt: TGTGCCTCTGACAGAACGTCGGGCACCGGGGAGCTGTTTTTT
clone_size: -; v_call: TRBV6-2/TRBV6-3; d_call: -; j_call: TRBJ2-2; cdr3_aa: CASSIPNGANTGELFF; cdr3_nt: TGTGCCAGCAGTATACCTAACGGAGCGAACACCGGGGAGCTGTTTTTT
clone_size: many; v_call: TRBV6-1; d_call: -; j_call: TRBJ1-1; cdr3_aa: CASGHTGMNTEAFF; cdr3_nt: TGTGCCAGCGGTCATACAGGGATGAACACTGAAGCTTTCTTT
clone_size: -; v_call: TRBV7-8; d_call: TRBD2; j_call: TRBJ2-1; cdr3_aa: CASSPTSGSRGEQFF; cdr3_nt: TGTGCCAGCAGCCCTACTAGCGGGAGTAGGGGTGAGCAGTTCTTC
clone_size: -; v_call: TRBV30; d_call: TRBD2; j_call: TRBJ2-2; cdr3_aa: CAWGVLAGGTGELFF; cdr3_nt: TGTGCCTGGGGTGTACTAGCGGGAGGCACCGGGGAGCTGTTTTTT
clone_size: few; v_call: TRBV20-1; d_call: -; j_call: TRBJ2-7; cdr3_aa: CSARKAGGYEQYF; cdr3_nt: TGCAGTGCTAGGAAAGCGGGTGGGTACGAGCAGTACTTC
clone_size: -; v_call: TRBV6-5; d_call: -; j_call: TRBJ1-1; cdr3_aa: CASSSHRPDTEAFF; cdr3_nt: TGTGCCAGCAGTTCGCACAGGCCTGACACTGAAGCTTTCTTT
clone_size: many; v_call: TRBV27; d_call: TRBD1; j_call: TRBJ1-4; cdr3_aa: CASSPGTVKRSEKLFF; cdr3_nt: TGTGCCAGCAGCCCGGGGACAGTCAAGAGGAGCGAAAAACTGTTTTTT
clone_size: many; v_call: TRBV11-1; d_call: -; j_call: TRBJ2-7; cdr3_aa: CASSLSWSSSYEQYF; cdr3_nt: TGTGCCAGCAGCTTATCTTGGAGTAGCAGTTACGAGCAGTACTTC
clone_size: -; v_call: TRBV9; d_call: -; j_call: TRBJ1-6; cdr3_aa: CASSVDTGRDSPLHF; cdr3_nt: TGTGCCAGCAGCGTAGATACGGGGCGTGATTCACCCCTCCACTTT
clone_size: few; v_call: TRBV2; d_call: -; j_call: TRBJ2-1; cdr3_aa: CASSVGYYNEQFF; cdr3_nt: TGTGCCAGCAGTGTCGGCTACTACAATGAGCAGTTCTTC
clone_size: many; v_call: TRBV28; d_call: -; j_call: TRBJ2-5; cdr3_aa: CASRPGGPQETQYF; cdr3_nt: TGTGCCAGCAGACCCGGGGGTCCCCAAGAGACCCAGTACTTC
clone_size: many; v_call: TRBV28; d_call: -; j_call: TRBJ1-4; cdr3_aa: CASTLSQGRDEKLFF; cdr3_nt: TGTGCCAGCACCCTATCACAGGGACGGGATGAAAAACTGTTTTTT